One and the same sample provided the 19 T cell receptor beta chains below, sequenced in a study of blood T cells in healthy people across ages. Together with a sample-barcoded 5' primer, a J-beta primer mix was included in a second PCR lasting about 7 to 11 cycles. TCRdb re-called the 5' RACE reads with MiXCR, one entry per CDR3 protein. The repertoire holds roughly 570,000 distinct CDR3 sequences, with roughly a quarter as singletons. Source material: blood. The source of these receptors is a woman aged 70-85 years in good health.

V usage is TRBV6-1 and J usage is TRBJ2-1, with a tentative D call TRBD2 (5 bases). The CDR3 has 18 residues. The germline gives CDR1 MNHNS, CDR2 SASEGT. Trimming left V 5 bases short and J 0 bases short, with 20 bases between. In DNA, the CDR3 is TGTGCCAGCAGTCAACGATATGTTTCGGGAAGCTCCTACAATGAGCAGTTCTTC. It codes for CASSQRYVSGSSYNEQFF.

CDR3 sequence: CSARGRYAKNIQYF. CDR3 nucleotide sequence: TGCAGTGCTAGAGGCCGGTACGCCAAAAACATTCAGTACTTC. This chain links TRBV20-1 with TRBJ2-4; D not resolved. Germline CDR1 DFQATT, CDR2 SNEGSKA (reference sequence). This CDR3 has 14 amino acids. Trimming removed 1 base from V and 1 base from J, with 8 bases in between.

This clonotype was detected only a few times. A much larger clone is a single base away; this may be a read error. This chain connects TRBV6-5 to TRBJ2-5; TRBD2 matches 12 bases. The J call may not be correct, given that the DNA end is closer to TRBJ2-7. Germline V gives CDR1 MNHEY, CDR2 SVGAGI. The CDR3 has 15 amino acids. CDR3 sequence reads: CAGSSLAGGFYEQYF. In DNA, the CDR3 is TGTGCCGGCAGTTCGCTAGCGGGGGGGTTTTACGAGCAGTACTTC.

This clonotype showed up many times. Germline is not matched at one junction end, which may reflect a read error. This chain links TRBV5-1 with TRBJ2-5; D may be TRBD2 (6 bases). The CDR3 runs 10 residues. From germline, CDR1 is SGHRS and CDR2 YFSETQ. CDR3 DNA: TGTGCCAGCAGCGGGGAGACCCAGTACTTC. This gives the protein CASSGETQYF.

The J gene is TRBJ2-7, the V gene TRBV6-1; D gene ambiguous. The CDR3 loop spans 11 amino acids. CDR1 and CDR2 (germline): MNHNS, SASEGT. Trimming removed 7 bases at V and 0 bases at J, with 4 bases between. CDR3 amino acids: CASMISYEQYF. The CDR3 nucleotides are TGTGCCAGCATGATCTCCTACGAGCAGTACTTC.

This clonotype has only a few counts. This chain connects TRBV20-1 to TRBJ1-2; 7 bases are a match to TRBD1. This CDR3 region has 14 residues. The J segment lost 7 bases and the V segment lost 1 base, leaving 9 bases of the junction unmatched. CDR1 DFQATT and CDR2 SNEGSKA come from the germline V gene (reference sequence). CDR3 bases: TGCAGTGCTAGAGGGGGTTCCTCAGGGGGTGGCTACACCTTC. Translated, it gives CSARGGSSGGGYTF.

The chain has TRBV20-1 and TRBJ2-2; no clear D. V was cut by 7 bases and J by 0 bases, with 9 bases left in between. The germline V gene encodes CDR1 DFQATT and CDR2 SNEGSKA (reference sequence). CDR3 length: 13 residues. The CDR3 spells CSVRAPNTGELFF. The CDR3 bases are TGCAGTGTTAGGGCCCCGAACACCGGGGAGCTGTTTTTT.

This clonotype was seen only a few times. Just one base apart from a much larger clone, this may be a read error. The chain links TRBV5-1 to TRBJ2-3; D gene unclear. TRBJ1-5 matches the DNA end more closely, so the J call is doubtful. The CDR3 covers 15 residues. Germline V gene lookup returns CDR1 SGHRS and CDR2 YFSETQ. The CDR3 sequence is CASSSGSGYSDTQHF. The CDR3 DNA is TGCGCCAGCAGCTCGGGTAGCGGATACTCGGATACGCAGCATTTT.

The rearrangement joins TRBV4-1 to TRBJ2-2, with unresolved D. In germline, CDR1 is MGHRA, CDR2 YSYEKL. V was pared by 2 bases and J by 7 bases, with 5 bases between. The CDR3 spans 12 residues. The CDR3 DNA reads TGCGCCAGCAGCCAATATAACGGGGAGCTGTTTTTT. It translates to CASSQYNGELFF.

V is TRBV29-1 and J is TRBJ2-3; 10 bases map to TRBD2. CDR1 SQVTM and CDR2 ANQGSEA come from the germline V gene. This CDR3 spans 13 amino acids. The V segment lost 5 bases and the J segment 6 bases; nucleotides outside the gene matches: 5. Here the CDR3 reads CSVQAGGDDTQYF. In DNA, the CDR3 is TGCAGCGTTCAAGCGGGGGGGGACGATACGCAGTATTTT.

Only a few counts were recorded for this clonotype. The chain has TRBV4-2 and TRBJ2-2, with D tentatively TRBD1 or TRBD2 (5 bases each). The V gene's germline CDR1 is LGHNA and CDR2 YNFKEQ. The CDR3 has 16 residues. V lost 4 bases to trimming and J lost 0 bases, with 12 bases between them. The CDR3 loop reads CASSPWDAANTGELFF. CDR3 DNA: TGTGCCAGCAGCCCCTGGGACGCCGCGAACACCGGGGAGCTGTTTTTT.

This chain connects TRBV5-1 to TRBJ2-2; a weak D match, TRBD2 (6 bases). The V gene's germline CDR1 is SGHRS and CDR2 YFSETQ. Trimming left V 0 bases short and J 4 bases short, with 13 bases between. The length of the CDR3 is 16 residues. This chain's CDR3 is CASSLGLVSITGELFF. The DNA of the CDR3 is TGCGCCAGCAGCTTGGGACTAGTCAGTATCACCGGGGAGCTGTTTTTT.

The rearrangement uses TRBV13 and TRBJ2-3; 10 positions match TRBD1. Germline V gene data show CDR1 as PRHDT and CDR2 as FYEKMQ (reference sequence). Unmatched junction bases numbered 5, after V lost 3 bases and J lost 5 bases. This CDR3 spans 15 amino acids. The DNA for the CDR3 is TGTGCCAGCAGCTTGACAGGGGGCGGCGAAGATACGCAGTATTTT. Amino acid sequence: CASSLTGGGEDTQYF. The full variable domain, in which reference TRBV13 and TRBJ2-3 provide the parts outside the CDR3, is AAGVIQSPRHLIKEKRETATLKCYPIPRHDTVYWYQQGPGQDPQFLISFYEKMQSDKGSIPDRFSAQQFSDYHSELNMSSLELGDSALYFCASSLTGGGEDTQYFGPGTRLTVL.

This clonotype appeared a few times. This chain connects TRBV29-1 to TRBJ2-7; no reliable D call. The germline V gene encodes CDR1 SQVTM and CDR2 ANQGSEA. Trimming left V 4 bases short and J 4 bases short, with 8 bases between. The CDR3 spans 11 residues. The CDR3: CSVASPYEQYF. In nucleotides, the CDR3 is TGCAGCGTTGCCTCCCCTTACGAGCAGTACTTC.

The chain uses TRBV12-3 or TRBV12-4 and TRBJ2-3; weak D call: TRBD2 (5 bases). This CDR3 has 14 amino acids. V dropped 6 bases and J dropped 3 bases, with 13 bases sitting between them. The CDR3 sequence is CASRSSRVTDTQYF. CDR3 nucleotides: TGTGCCAGCAGGTCTAGCCGAGTGACAGATACGCAGTATTTT.

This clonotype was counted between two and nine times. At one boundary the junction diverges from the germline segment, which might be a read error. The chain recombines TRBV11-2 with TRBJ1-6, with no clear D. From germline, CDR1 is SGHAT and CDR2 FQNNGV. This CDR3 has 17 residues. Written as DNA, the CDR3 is TGTGCCAGCAGCCCGACCGGGGTCCGGTCCTATAATTCACCCCTCCGCTTT. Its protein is CASSPTGVRSYNSPLRF.

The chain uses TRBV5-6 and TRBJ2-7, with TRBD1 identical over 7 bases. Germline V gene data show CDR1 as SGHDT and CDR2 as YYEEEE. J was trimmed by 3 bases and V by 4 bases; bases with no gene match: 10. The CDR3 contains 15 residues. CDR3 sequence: CASSGGPGQSYEQYF. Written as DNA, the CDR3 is TGTGCCAGCAGCGGCGGCCCGGGACAGAGCTACGAGCAGTACTTC.

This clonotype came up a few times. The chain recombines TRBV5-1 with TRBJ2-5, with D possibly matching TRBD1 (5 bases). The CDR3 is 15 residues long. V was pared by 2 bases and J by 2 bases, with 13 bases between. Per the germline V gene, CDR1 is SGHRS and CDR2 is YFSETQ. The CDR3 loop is CASSLPGQGQETQYF. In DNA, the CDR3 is TGCGCCAGCAGCTTACCAGGGCAGGGTCAAGAGACCCAGTACTTC.

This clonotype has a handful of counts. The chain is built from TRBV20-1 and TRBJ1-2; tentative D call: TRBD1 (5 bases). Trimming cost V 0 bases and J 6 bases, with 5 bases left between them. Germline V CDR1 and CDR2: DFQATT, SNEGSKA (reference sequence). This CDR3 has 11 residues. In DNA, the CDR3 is TGCAGTGCTAGAGAGGGGCATGGCTACACCTTC. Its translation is CSAREGHGYTF.